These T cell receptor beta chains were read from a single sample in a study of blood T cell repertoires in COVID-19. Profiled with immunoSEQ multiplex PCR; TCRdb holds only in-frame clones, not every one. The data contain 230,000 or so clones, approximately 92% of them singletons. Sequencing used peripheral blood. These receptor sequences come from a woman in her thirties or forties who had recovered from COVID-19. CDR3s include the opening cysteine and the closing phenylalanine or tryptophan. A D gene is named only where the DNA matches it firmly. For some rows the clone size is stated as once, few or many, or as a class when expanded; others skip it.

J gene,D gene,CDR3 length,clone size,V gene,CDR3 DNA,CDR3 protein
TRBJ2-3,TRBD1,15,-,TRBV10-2,TGCGCCAGCAGCACCGGGACAGGGGGCGTAGATACGCAGTATTTT,CASSTGTGGVDTQYF
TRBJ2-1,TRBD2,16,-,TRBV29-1,TGCAGCGTTGCCGGACTAGCGGGGGGCCTCTACAATGAGCAGTTCTTC,CSVAGLAGGLYNEQFF
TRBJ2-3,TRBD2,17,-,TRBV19,TGTGCCAGTTCGTGGCCCGCCGATGGGGAGGGAACAGATACGCAGTATTTT,CASSWPADGEGTDTQYF
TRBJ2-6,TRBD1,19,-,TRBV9,TGTGCCAGCAGCGTGGGACAGGGAAGAGGGGCATCTGGGGCCAACGTCCTGACTTTC,CASSVGQGRGASGANVLTF
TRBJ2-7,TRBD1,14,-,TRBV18,TGTGCCAGCTCAAGCCCGGGACAGGGCTACGAGCAGTACTTC,CASSSPGQGYEQYF
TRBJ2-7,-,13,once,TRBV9,TGTGCCAGCAGCGTAGCTACGGCCTACGAGCAGTACTTC,CASSVATAYEQYF
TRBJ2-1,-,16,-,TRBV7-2,TGTGCCAGCATCCTAAACTCCGACGGGAGCTACAATGAGCAGTTCTTC,CASILNSDGSYNEQFF
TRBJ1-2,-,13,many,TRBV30,TGTGCCCAGCAACAGGGCTTATCATTTGGCTACACCTTC,CAQQQGLSFGYTF
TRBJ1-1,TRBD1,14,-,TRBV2,TGTGCCAGCAGGGGACAGGGGGGGAACACTGAAGCTTTCTTT,CASRGQGGNTEAFF
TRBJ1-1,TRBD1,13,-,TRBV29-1,TGCAGCGTCCGGACAGGCCAGAACACTGAAGCTTTCTTT,CSVRTGQNTEAFF
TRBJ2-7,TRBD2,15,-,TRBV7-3,TGTGCCAGCAGCGCGGGACTAGCGGGGGTTGGCGAGCAGTACTTC,CASSAGLAGVGEQYF
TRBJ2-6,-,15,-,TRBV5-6,TGTGCCAGCAGCTTGGGGGCAGTCGGGGCCAACGTCCTGACTTTC,CASSLGAVGANVLTF
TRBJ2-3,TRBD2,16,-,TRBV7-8,TGTGCCAGCAGCTTATTGTCAGCGGGAATAAGAGATACGCAGTATTTT,CASSLLSAGIRDTQYF
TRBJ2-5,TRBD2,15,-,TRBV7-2,TGTGCCAGCAGTGAGACTAGCGGGAGGGCCGGGACCCAGTACTTC,CASSETSGRAGTQYF
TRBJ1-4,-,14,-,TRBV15,TGTGCCACCAGCAGAGGGCAGGGAGGGGAAAAACTGTTTTTT,CATSRGQGGEKLFF
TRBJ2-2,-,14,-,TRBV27,TGTGCCAGCAGTCCGGGACTGCTCACCGGGGAGCTGTTTTTT,CASSPGLLTGELFF
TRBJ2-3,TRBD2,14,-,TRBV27,TGTGCCAGCAGTCTTTTAGCGGGTCCAGATACGCAGTATTTT,CASSLLAGPDTQYF